In its sample, the clone carrying this T cell receptor (beta chain) was seen once. Genomic DNA, serving as template, underwent TCR beta VDJ and CDR3 profiling. TCRdb reanalysed the reads using MiXCR and keeps one entry per CDR3 protein. The sample includes hundreds of thousands of distinct CDR3 sequences, 40% to 50% of them seen just once. It was patients with CD8+CD57+ cell expansion by flow cytometry who were chosen for sequencing. The sample is drawn from a study of CD8+CD57+ T cells in acquired aplastic anemia. V lost 3 bases, J lost 4 bases, and 15 bases lay in between. Germline lookup yields CDR1 MNHNS and CDR2 SASEGT. CDR3 length: 15 residues.

Material for sequencing was sorted CD4+, CD8+, or CD8+CD57+ T cells (not recorded which) from PBMCs. The chain couples TRBV6-1 to TRBJ1-2, with D possibly TRBD1 on 5 matching bases. The TCR originated in a human donor with aplastic anemia. The CDR3, as DNA: TGTGCCAGCAGTGAGGGGCAGGTTTTTACCTATGGCTACACCTTC. As protein: CASSEGQVFTYGYTF.